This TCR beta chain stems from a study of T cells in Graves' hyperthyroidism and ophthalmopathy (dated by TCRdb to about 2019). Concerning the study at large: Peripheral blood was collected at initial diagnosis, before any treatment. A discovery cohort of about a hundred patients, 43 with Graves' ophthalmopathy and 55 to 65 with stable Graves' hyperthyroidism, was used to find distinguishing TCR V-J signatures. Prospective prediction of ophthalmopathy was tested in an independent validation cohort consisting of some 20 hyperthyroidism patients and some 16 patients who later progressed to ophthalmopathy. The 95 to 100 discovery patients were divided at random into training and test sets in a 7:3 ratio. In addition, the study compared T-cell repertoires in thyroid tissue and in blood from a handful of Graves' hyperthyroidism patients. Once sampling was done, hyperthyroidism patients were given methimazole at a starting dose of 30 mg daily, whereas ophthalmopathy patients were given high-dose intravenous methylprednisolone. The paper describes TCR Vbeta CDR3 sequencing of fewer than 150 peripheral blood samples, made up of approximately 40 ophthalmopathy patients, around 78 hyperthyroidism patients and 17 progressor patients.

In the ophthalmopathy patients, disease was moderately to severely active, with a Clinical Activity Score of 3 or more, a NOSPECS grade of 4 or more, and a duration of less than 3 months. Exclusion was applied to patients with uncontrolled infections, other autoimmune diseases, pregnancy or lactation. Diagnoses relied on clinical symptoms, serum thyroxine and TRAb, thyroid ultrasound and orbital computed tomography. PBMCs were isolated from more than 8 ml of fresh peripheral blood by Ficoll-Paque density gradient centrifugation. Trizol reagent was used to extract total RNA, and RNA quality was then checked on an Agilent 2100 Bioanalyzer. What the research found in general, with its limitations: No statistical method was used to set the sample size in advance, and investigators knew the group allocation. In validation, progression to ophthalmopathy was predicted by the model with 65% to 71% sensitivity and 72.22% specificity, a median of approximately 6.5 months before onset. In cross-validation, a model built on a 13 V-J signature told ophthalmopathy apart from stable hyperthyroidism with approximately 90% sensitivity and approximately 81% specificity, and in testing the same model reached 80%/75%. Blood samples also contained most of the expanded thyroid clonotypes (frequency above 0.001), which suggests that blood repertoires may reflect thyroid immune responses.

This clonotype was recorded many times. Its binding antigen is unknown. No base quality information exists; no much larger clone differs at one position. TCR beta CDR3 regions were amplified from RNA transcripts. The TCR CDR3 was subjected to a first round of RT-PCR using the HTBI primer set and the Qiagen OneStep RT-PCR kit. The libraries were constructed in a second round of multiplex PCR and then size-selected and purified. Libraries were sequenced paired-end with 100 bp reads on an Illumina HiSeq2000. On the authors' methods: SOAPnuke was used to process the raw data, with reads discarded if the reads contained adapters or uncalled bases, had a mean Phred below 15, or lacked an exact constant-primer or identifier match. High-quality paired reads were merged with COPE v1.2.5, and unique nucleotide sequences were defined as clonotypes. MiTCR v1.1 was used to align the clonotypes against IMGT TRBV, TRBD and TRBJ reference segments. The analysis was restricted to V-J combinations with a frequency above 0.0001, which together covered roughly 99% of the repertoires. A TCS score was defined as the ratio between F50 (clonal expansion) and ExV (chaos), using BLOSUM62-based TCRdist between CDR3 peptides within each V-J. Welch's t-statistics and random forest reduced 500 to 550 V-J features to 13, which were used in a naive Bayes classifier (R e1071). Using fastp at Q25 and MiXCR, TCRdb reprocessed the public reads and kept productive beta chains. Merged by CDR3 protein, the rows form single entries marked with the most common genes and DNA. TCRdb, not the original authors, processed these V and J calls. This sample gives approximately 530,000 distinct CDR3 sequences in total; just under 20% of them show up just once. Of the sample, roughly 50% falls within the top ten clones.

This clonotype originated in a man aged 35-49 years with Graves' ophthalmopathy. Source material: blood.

Read as DNA, the sequence is TGTGCCAGCAGTGAGAGGGCGCGGACAGGCCTCTATGGCTACACCTTC. This encodes CASSERARTGLYGYTF. The chain uses TRBV2 and TRBJ1-2; 7 junctional bases match TRBD1. The germline V gene specifies SNHLY as CDR1 and FYNNEI as CDR2. Including cysteine and phenylalanine, the CDR3 has 16 amino acids. The DNA shown is the 48-base CDR3, in frame from base 1. V is pruned by 3 bases and J by 4 bases, leaving 11 bases of the junction without a gene match. The reference TRBV2 and TRBJ1-2 proteins fill in what lies around the CDR3, so the full variable domain reads EPEVTQTPSHQVTQMGQEVILRCVPISNHLYFYWYRQILGQKVEFLVSFYNNEISEKSEIFDDQFSVERPDGSNFTLKIRSTKLEDSAMYFCASSERARTGLYGYTFGSGTRLTVV.